This T cell receptor (beta chain) derives from a study of cytomegalovirus exposure and HLA in healthy donors. Study findings and constraints: A classifier reportedly called cytomegalovirus status with high sensitivity and specificity.

Germline lookup yields CDR1 SGHRS and CDR2 YFSETQ. The V and J ends lost 0 bases and 0 bases respectively, with 15 bases between them. The CDR3 has 17 amino acids. Both 60 Vbeta primers and 13 Jbeta primers went into the PCR. The protocol was immunoSEQ multiplex PCR, while the TCRdb copy is restricted to in-frame clones and leaves out a portion. This sample yields some 100,000 clones, of which about two thirds are seen a single time; about 5% belongs to the top ten. This clone was detected a few times. No antigen is known for it. The chain carries TRBV5-1 and TRBJ1-1; D unresolved. The source of this sequence is a woman in her sixties or seventies in good health and CMV-seropositive. The source material was PBMCs. Here the CDR3 DNA reads TGCGCCAGCAGCTTGGGGTCAACGGGAGGGCTGAACACTGAAGCTTTCTTT. This codes for CASSLGSTGGLNTEAFF.